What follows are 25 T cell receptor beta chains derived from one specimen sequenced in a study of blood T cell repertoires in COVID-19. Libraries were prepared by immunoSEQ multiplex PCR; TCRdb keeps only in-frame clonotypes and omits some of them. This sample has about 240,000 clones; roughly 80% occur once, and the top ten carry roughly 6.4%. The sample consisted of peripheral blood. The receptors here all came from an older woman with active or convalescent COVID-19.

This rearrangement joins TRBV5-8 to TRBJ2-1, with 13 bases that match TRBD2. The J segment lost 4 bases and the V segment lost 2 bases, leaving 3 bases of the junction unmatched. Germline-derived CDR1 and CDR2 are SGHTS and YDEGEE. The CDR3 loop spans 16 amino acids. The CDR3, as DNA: TGTGCCAGCAGCTTACCGACTAGCGGGGGGTACAATGAGCAGTTCTTC. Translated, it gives CASSLPTSGGYNEQFF.

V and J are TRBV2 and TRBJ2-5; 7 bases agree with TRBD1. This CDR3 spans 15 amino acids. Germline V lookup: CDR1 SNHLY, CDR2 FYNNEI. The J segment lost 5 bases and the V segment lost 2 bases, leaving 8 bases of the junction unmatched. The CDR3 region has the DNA TGTGCCAGCAGTGAACTCCAGGGGGTGGGGGAGACCCAGTACTTC. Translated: CASSELQGVGETQYF. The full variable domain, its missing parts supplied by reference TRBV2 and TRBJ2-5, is EPEVTQTPSHQVTQMGQEVILRCVPISNHLYFYWYRQILGQKVEFLVSFYNNEISEKSEIFDDQFSVERPDGSNFTLKIRSTKLEDSAMYFCASSELQGVGETQYFGPGTRLLVL.

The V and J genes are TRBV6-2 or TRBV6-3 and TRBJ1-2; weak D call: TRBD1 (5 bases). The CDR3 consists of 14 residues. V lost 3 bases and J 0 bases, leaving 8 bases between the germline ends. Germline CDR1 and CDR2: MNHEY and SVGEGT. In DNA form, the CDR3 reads TGTGCCAGCAGTTATGACAGCGCTAACTATGGCTACACCTTC. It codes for CASSYDSANYGYTF.

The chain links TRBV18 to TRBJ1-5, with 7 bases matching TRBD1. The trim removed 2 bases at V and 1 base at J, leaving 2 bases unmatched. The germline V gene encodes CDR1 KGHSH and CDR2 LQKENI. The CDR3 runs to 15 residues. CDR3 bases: TGTGCCAGCTCACCAGACAGGGTGAGCAATCAGCCCCAGCATTTT. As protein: CASSPDRVSNQPQHF.

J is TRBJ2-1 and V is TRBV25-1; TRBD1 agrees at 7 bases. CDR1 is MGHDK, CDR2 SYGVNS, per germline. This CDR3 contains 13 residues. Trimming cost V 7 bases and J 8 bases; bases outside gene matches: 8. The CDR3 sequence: CASKGDSEHEQFF. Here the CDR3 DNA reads TGTGCCAGCAAGGGGGACAGTGAGCATGAGCAGTTCTTC.

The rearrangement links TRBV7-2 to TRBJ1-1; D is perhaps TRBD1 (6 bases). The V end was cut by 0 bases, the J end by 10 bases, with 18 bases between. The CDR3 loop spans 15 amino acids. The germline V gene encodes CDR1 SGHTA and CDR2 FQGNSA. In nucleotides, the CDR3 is TGTGCCAGCAGCTTAGCGCAGACAGGACGTTCTGGAGCTTTCTTT. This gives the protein CASSLAQTGRSGAFF.

The CDR3 region has the DNA TGCGCCAGCAGCTCTGGGGCTAGCGGGAGAGAAGAGCAGTTCTTC. Its translation: CASSSGASGREEQFF. The chain recombines TRBV5-1 with TRBJ2-1; TRBD2 agrees at 10 bases. From germline, CDR1 is SGHRS and CDR2 YFSETQ. The V gene end was trimmed by 3 bases and the J gene end by 10 bases; junction bases not matched to a gene: 10. CDR3 length: 15 amino acids.

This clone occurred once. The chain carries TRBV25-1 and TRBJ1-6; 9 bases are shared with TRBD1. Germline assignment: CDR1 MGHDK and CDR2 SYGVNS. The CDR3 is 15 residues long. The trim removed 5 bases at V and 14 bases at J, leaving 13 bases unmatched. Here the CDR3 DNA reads TGTGCCAGCAGTCCCTTCGGGACAGGGTCCAGGGCCCTCCACTTT. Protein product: CASSPFGTGSRALHF.

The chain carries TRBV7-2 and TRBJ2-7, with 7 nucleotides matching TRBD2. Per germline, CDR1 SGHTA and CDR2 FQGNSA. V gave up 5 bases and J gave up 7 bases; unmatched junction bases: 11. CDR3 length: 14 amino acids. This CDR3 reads CASSPTPGGGEQYV. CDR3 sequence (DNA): TGTGCCAGCAGCCCTACTCCGGGAGGAGGGGAGCAGTACGTC.

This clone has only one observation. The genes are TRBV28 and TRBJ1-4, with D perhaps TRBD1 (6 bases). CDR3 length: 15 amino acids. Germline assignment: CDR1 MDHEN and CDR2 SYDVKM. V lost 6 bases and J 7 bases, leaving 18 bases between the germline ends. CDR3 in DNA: TGTGCCAGCAGCCTGGGGGGGGCAGGATTTGAAAAACTGTTTTTT. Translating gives CASSLGGAGFEKLFF.

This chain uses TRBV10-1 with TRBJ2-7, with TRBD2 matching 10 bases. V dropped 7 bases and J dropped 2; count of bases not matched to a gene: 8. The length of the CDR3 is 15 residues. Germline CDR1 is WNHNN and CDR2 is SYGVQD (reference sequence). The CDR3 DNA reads TGCGCCAGCACCCTACTAGCGGGGATTACCTACGAGCAGTACGTC. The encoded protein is CASTLLAGITYEQYV.

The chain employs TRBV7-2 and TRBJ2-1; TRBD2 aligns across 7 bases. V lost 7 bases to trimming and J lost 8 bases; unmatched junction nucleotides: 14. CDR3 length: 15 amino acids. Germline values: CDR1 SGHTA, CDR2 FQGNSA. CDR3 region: CASTPFGEGIDEQFF. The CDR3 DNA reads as TGTGCCAGCACCCCCTTTGGGGAGGGCATTGATGAGCAGTTCTTC. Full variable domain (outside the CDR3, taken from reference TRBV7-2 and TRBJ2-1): GAGVSQSPSNKVTEKGKDVELRCDPISGHTALYWYRQSLGQGLEFLIYFQGNSAPDKSGLPSDRFSAERTGGSVSTLTIQRTQQEDSAVYLCASTPFGEGIDEQFFGPGTRLTVL.

CDR3 in amino acids: CATTGTTLYNEQFF. CDR3 nucleotide sequence: TGTGCCACCACCGGGACTACCCTATACAATGAGCAGTTCTTC. The chain recombines TRBV5-4 with TRBJ2-1; 7 bases are a match to TRBD2. Trimming took 9 bases from V and 4 from J; bases not matched to a gene: 10. This CDR3 contains 14 residues. The germline gives CDR1 SGHNT, CDR2 YYREEE (reference sequence).

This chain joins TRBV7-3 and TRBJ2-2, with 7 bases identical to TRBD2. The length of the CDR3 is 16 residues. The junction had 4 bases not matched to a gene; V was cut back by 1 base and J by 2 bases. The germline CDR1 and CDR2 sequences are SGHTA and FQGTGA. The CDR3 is CASSLRASGNTGELFF. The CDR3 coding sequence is TGTGCCAGCAGCTTAAGAGCTAGCGGAAACACCGGGGAGCTGTTTTTT.

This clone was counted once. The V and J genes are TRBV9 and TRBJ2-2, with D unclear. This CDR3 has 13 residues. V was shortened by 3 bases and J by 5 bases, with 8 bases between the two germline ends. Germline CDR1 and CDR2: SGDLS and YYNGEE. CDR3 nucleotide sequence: TGTGCCAGCAGCGCACAGTATACCGGGGAGCTGTTTTTT. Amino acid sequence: CASSAQYTGELFF.

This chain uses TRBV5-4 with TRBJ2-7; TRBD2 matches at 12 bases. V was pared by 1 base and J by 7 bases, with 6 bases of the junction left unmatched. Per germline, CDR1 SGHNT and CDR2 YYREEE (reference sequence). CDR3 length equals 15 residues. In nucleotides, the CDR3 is TGTGCCAGCAGCTTGTGGACTAGCGGGACGAATGAGCAGTACTTC. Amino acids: CASSLWTSGTNEQYF. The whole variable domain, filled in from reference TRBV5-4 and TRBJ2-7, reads ETGVTQSPTHLIKTRGQQVTLRCSSQSGHNTVSWYQQALGQGPQFIFQYYREEENGRGNFPPRFSGLQFPNYSSELNVNALELDDSALYLCASSLWTSGTNEQYFGPGTRLTVT.

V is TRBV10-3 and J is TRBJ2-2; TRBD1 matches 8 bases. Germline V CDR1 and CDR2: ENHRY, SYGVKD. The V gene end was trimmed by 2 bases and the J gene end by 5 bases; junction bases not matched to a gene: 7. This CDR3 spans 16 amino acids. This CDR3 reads CAISEPAGGWTGELFF. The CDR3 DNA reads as TGTGCCATCAGTGAGCCCGCAGGGGGCTGGACCGGGGAGCTGTTTTTT.

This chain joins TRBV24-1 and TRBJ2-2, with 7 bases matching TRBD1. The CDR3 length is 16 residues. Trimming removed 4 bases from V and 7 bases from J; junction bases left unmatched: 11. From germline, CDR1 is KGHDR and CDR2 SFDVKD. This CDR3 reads CATSDVRQGEDGELFF. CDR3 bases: TGTGCCACCAGTGACGTCCGACAGGGCGAGGACGGGGAGCTGTTTTTT.

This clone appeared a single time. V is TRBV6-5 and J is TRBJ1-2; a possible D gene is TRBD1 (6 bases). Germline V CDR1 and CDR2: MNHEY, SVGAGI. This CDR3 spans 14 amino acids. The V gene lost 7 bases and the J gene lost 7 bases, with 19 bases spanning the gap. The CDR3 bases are TGTGCCAGCAACAAACGGGGGGCAGCGAGTGGCTACACCTTC. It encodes CASNKRGAASGYTF.

The chain's CDR3 is CATSRRGVYSGNTIYF. The CDR3 DNA follows: TGTGCCACCAGCCGCCGCGGAGTTTACTCTGGAAACACCATATATTTT. The V gene is TRBV15, the J gene TRBJ1-3; D is unclear. The CDR3 contains 16 residues. Germline V gene sequence: CDR1 LNHNV, CDR2 YYDKDF (reference sequence). Trimming removed 5 bases at V and 0 bases at J, with 14 bases between.

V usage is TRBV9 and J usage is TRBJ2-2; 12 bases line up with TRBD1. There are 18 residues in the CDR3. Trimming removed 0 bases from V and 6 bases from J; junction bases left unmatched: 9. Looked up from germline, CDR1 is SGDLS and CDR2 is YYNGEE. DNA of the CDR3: TGTGCCAGCAGCGTAGATCCGCCCGGGACAGGGGGCCCCGGGGAGCTGTTTTTT. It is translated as CASSVDPPGTGGPGELFF.

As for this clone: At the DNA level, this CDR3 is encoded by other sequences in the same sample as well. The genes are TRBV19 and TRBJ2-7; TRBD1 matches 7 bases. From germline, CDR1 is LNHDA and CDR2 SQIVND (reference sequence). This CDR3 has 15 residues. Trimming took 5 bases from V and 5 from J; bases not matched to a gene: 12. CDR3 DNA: TGTGCCAGTAGTCCCACGACAGGGCGATGGCACGAGCAGTACTTC. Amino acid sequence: CASSPTTGRWHEQYF.

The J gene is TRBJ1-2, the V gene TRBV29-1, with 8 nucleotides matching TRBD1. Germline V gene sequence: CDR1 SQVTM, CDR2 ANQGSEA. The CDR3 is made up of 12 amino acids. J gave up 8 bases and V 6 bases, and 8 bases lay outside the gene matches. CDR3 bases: TGCAGCGTGGACAGGGATCCGGGGGGCTACACCTTC. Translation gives CSVDRDPGGYTF.

The CDR3 here is CASSGQLQETQYF. In DNA, the CDR3 is TGTGCCAGCAGTGGACAGTTACAAGAGACCCAGTACTTC. The chain carries TRBV2 and TRBJ2-5, with a weak D call TRBD1 (5 bases). CDR3 length: 13 residues. V was cut by 4 bases and J by 2 bases, with 8 bases left in between. CDR1 is SNHLY, CDR2 FYNNEI, per germline.

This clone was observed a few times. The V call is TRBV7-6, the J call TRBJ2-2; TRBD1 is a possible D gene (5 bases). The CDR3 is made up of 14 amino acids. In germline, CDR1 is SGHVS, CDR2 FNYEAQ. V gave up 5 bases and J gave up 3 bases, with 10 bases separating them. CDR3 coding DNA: TGTGCCAGCAGCGCGCAGGGTTACACCGGGGAGCTGTTTTTT. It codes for CASSAQGYTGELFF.